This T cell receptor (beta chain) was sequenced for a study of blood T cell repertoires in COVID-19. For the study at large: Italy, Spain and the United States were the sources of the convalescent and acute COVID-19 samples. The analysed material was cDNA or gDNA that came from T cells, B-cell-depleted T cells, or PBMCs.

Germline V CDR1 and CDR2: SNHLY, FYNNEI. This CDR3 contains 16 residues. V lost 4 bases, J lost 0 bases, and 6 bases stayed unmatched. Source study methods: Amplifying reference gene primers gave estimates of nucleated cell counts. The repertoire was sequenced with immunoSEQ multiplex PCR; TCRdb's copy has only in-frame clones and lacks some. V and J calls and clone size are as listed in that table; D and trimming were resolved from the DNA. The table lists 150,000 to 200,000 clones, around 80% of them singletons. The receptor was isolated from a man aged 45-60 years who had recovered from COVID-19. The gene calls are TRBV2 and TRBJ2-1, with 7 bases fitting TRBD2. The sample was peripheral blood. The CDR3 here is CASSGIREASYNEQFF. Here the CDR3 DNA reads TGTGCCAGCAGTGGCATACGGGAGGCCTCCTACAATGAGCAGTTCTTC.